Below, one T cell receptor beta chain is given with its context. No antigen is known for it. This sample was included in a study of T cell responses to AZD1222 COVID-19 vaccine. General study points: After the peak T cell response, and only then, were repertoires sampled.

Sequenced by immunoSEQ multiplex PCR; TCRdb stores in-frame clones only, minus some. The table has around 140,000 clones, under 90% seen once. V was trimmed by 7 bases and J by 11 bases, leaving 17 bases between them. CDR3 length: 12 amino acids. The material was peripheral blood, obtained on day 0 of AZD1222 vaccination. The source is an adult in good health. V usage is TRBV12-3 or TRBV12-4 and J usage is TRBJ1-1, with D maybe TRBD1 (6 bases). CDR3: CASTLGGAQAFF. In DNA form, the CDR3 reads TGTGCCAGCACCTTGGGGGGGGCGCAGGCTTTCTTT.